This T cell receptor (beta chain) is drawn from a study of response to subunit inactivated influenza vaccine. General study results and limits: The study's authors posited that every seasonal influenza vaccination enlists few new T cells.

One entry per CDR3 protein, called by TCRdb with MiXCR from the RT-PCR reads. The data hold around 790,000 distinct CDR3 sequences, with 20% to 25% observed a single time. The CDR3 is made up of 12 amino acids. CDR1 is DFQATT, CDR2 SNEGSKA, per germline (reference sequence). V was trimmed by 5 bases and J by 3 bases, leaving 10 bases between them. This clonotype was seen at least ten times. The antigen is not known. This receptor was taken from a man in his fifties or sixties who received an inactivated influenza vaccine. The sample consisted of PBMCs from blood, taken around 5 days after vaccination. The gene calls are TRBV20-1 and TRBJ1-2, with D uncertain. CDR3 nucleotides: TGCAGTGCTGCCCTCATGGACTATGGCTACACCTTC. This translates into CSAALMDYGYTF.